Shown below are 5 T cell receptor beta chains from a single sample sequenced in a study of blood T cell repertoires in COVID-19. TCRdb's table, derived via immunoSEQ multiplex PCR, lists solely in-frame clones and lacks some. The sample carries around 300,000 clones, nearly 90% recorded once. Material: peripheral blood. The origin of the receptors is a woman in her thirties or forties with COVID-19, enrolled during active disease.

This chain links TRBV5-1 with TRBJ2-7; 7 bases are shared with TRBD2. This CDR3 region has 16 residues. With 3 bases clipped from V and 4 bases from J, the junction kept 13 bases outside the gene matches. CDR1 SGHRS and CDR2 YFSETQ come from the germline V gene. The CDR3 DNA follows: TGCGCCAGCAGCTGGAGCGGGGACGGCGGGAGTTACGAGCAGTACTTC. Translated, it gives CASSWSGDGGSYEQYF.

This clone came up once. The chain joins TRBV12-3 or TRBV12-4 to TRBJ2-7; tentatively, D is TRBD2 (5 bases). V shed 6 bases and J shed 3 bases, with 9 bases lying between them. This CDR3 has 12 residues. The CDR3: CASSSTSYEQYF. CDR3 nucleotides: TGTGCCAGCAGCTCCACTAGCTACGAGCAGTACTTC.

The chain employs TRBV5-4 and TRBJ2-7, with 12 bases identical to TRBD1. Germline lookup yields CDR1 SGHNT and CDR2 YYREEE (reference sequence). This CDR3 has 16 amino acids. Unmatched junction bases numbered 7, after V lost 1 base and J lost 5 bases. The CDR3 nucleotides are TGTGCCAGCAGCTTGTTAGCGGGACAGGGGGCCGACGAGCAGTACTTC. Its protein product is CASSLLAGQGADEQYF.

The rearrangement uses TRBV29-1 and TRBJ2-1; 11 bases agree with TRBD1. The CDR3 is 13 residues long. CDR1 and CDR2 (germline): SQVTM, ANQGSEA. The CDR3 DNA reads as TGCGCCGGGACAGGGGGGTTGTTCAATGAGCAGTTCTTC. The encoded protein is CAGTGGLFNEQFF.

The chain joins TRBV19 to TRBJ1-1; D not resolved. Looked up from germline, CDR1 is LNHDA and CDR2 is SQIVND (reference sequence). CDR3 length equals 13 residues. The V and J ends lost 5 bases and 1 base respectively, with 8 bases between them. The CDR3 nucleotides are TGTGCCAGTAGTGAGACTAGGAACACTGAAGCTTTCTTT. It codes for CASSETRNTEAFF.